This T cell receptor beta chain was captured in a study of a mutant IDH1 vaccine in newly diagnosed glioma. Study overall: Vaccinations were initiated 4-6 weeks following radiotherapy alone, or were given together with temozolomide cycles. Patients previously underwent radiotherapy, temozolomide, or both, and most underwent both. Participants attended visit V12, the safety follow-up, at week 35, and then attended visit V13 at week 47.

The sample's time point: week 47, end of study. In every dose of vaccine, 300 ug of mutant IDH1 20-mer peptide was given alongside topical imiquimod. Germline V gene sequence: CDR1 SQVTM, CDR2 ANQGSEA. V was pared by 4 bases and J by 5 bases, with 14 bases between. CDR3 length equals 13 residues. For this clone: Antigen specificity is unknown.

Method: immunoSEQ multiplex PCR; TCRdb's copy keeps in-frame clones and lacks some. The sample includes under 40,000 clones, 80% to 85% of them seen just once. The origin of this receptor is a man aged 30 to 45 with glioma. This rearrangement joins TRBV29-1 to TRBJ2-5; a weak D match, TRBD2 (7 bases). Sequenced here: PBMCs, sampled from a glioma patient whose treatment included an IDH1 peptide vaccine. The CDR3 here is CSVGEGGGETQYF. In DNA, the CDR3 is TGCAGCGTTGGAGAGGGAGGGGGGGAGACCCAGTACTTC.